This T cell receptor (beta chain) appears in the sequencing data of a study of vaccination effects on CD4 cells after COVID-19. Pools of viral peptides were used by the ViraFEST assay to expand antigen-specific CD4+ T cells ahead of sequencing. Culture proceeded for 9 to 11 days, and CD4+ T cells were then isolated. Vaccine recipients had no previous SARS-CoV-2 infection; their nucleocapsid antibodies were negative. TCRdb's table, derived via immunoSEQ multiplex PCR, lists solely in-frame clones and lacks some. The sample consists of 35,000 to 50,000 clones, around 80% of them appearing once. Germline trimming cut 4 bases from V and 4 bases from J; bases unmatched to any gene: 3. The CDR3 runs 13 residues. Germline values: CDR1 SGHTA, CDR2 FQGTGA. A note on this clone: The antigen is not known.

The source material was CD4+ T cells from PBMCs cultured with SARS-CoV-2 spike peptides, sampled before COVID-19 vaccination. The chain joins TRBV7-3 to TRBJ1-2; 7 bases are a match to TRBD1. This receptor was taken from a human donor who received a COVID-19 vaccine. The CDR3 coding sequence is TGTGCCAGCAGCTACAGACAGGGCTATGGCTACACCTTC. Translated, it gives CASSYRQGYGYTF. The variable domain in full, completed from reference TRBV7-3 and TRBJ1-2, reads GAGVSQTPSNKVTEKGKYVELRCDPISGHTALYWYRQSLGQGPEFLIYFQGTGAADDSGLPNDRFFAVRPEGSVSTLKIQRTERGDSAVYLCASSYRQGYGYTFGSGTRLTVV.